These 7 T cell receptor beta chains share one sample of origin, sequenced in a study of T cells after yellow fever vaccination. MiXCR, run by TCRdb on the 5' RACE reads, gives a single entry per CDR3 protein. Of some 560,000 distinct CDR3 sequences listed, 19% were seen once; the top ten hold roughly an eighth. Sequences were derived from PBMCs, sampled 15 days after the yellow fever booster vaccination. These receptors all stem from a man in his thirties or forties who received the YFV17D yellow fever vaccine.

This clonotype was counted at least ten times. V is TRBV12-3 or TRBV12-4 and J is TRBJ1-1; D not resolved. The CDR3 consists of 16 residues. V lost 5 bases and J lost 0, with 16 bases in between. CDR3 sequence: CASSPRADHLNTEAFF. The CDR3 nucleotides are TGTGCCAGCAGTCCCCGGGCCGACCATCTGAACACTGAAGCTTTCTTT.

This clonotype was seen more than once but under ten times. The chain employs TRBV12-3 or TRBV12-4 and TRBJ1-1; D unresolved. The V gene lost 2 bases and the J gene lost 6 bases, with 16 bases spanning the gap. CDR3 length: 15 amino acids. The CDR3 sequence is CASSLLGLGNAEAFF. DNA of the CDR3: TGTGCCAGCAGTTTACTAGGGTTAGGTAACGCTGAAGCTTTCTTT.

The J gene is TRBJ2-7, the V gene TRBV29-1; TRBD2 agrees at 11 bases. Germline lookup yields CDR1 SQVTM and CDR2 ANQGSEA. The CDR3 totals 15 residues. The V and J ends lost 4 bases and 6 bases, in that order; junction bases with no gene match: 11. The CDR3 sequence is CSVVTSGSSVFEQYF. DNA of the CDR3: TGCAGCGTTGTAACTAGCGGGAGTAGTGTGTTCGAGCAGTACTTC.

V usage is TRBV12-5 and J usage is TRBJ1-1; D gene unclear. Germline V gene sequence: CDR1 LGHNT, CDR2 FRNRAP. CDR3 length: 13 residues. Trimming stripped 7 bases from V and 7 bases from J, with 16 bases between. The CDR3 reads CASEFSLTGEAFF. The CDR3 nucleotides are TGTGCTAGTGAGTTCTCCCTTACTGGTGAAGCTTTCTTT.

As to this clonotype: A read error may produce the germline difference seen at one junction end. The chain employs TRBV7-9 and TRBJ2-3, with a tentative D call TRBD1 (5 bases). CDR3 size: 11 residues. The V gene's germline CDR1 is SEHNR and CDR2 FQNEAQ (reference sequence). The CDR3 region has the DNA TGTGCCAGCAGCGGGCAGGACATCACGGATTTT. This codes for CASSGQDITDF. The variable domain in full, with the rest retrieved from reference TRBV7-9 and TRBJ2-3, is DTGVSQNPRHKITKRGQNVTFRCDPISEHNRLYWYRQTLGQGPEFLTYFQNEAQLEKSRLLSDRFSAERPKGSFSTLEIQRTEQGDSAMYLCASSGQDITDFGPGTRLTVL.

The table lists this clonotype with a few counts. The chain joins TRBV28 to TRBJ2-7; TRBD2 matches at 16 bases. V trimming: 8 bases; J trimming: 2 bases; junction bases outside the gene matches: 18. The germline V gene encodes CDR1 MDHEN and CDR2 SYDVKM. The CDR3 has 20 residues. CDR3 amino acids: CASCAGAGTSGRAETYEQYF. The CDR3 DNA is TGTGCCAGCTGTGCTGGGGCCGGGACTAGCGGGAGGGCCGAAACCTACGAGCAGTACTTC. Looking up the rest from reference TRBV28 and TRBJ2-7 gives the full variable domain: DVKVTQSSRYLVKRTGEKVFLECVQDMDHENMFWYRQDPGLGLRLIYFSYDVKMKEKGDIPEGYSVSREKKERFSLILESASTNQTSMYLCASCAGAGTSGRAETYEQYFGPGTRLTVT.

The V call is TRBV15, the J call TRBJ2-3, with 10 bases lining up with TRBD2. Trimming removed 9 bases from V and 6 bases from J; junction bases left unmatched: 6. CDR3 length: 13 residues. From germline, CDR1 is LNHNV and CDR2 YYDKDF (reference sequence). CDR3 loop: CATGLAEDDTQYF. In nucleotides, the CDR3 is TGTGCCACAGGACTAGCGGAAGACGATACGCAGTATTTT.